One sample yielded the 30 T cell receptor beta chains listed below, sequenced in a study of shared clonotypes between healthy human individuals. TCRdb's table, derived via immunoSEQ multiplex PCR, lists solely in-frame clones and lacks some. The sample gives over a million clones, approximately 96% of which show up once; approximately 1.2% is in the top ten. Sequencing was done on a sample of naive CD4+ T cells sorted from blood. The subset was: CD45RA+ positively selected. Every receptor here comes from a man aged 30-40 years in good health.

This clone was observed a single time. The chain is built from TRBV28 and TRBJ1-3; D is unresolved. V was cut by 10 bases and J by 9 bases, with 13 bases left in between. The CDR3 has 11 residues. CDR1 is MDHEN, CDR2 SYDVKM, per germline. The CDR3 DNA follows: TGTGCCACCTACTTAGGCGCCACCATATATTTT. It yields the protein CATYLGATIYF.

J is TRBJ2-3 and V is TRBV7-2, with 12 bases identical to TRBD2. The CDR3 covers 16 residues. CDR1 and CDR2 (germline): SGHTA, FQGNSA. V lost 5 bases to trimming and J lost 4 bases; unmatched junction nucleotides: 7. For the CDR3, the DNA is TGTGCCAGCAGCGCCGGACTAGCGGGAAGGGCAGATACGCAGTATTTT. Translated, it gives CASSAGLAGRADTQYF.

This clone was detected once. The J gene is TRBJ1-1, the V gene TRBV5-5, with TRBD1 as a possible D gene (6 bases). Trimming cost V 0 bases and J 7 bases, with 10 bases left between them. Germline CDR1 is SGHKS and CDR2 is YYEKEE (reference sequence). The CDR3 is 13 residues long. The CDR3, as DNA: TGTGCCAGCAGCTTGGTAGGGACAAATGAAGCTTTCTTT. Translation gives CASSLVGTNEAFF. Together with reference TRBV5-5 and TRBJ1-1, the CDR3 gives the full variable domain: DAGVTQSPTHLIKTRGQQVTLRCSPISGHKSVSWYQQVLGQGPQFIFQYYEKEERGRGNFPDRFSARQFPNYSSELNVNALLLGDSALYLCASSLVGTNEAFFGQGTRLTVV.

The J gene is TRBJ2-3, the V gene TRBV14; 12 nucleotides match TRBD2. Germline V gives CDR1 SGHDN, CDR2 FVKESK. V was clipped by 4 bases and J by 14 bases; unmatched bases: 7. The CDR3 runs 13 residues. CDR3 nucleotide sequence: TGTGCCAGCAGCCCCAGACTAGCGGGAGTCTGGTATTTT. Encoded protein: CASSPRLAGVWYF. The complete variable domain, with remaining parts taken from reference TRBV14 and TRBJ2-3, reads EAGVTQFPSHSVIEKGQTVTLRCDPISGHDNLYWYRRVMGKEIKFLLHFVKESKQDESGMPNNRFLAERTGGTYSTLKVQPAELEDSGVYFCASSPRLAGVWYFGPGTRLTVL.

The gene calls are TRBV19 and TRBJ2-1, with D unclear. With 4 bases removed from V and 6 bases from J, the gap between germline ends came to 16 bases. The germline V gene encodes CDR1 LNHDA and CDR2 SQIVND (reference sequence). CDR3 length: 15 amino acids. CDR3 sequence: CASSKAFILGNEQFF. The CDR3 region has the DNA TGTGCCAGTAGTAAGGCCTTCATTCTAGGCAATGAGCAGTTCTTC.

The chain uses TRBV5-6 and TRBJ2-1; 10 nucleotides agree with TRBD2. The CDR3 is 15 amino acids. CDR1 and CDR2 (germline): SGHDT, YYEEEE. V was pared by 4 bases and J by 3 bases, with 4 bases of the junction left unmatched. CDR3 sequence (DNA): TGTGCCAGCAGCCCAACTAGCGGGAACTACAATGAGCAGTTCTTC. It codes for CASSPTSGNYNEQFF.

The V and J genes are TRBV9 and TRBJ2-5; 8 bases line up with TRBD1. V shed 0 bases, J shed 1 base, and the junction held 5 bases outside the gene matches. The CDR3 contains 16 residues. Germline V gives CDR1 SGDLS, CDR2 YYNGEE. CDR3 region: CASSVVSGTGQETQYF. CDR3 coding DNA: TGTGCCAGCAGCGTAGTGAGTGGGACAGGCCAAGAGACCCAGTACTTC. The full variable domain, in which reference TRBV9 and TRBJ2-5 provide the parts outside the CDR3, is DSGVTQTPKHLITATGQRVTLRCSPRSGDLSVYWYQQSLDQGLQFLIQYYNGEERAKGNILERFSAQQFPDLHSELNLSSLELGDSALYFCASSVVSGTGQETQYFGPGTRLLVL.

This chain connects TRBV5-1 to TRBJ1-1; 7 nucleotides agree with TRBD1. J was trimmed by 1 base and V by 2 bases; bases with no gene match: 5. CDR3 length: 15 amino acids. Germline assignment: CDR1 SGHRS and CDR2 YFSETQ. The CDR3 DNA reads TGCGCCAGCAGCTTAGGCGGGACAGAGAACACTGAAGCTTTCTTT. It codes for CASSLGGTENTEAFF.

The gene calls are TRBV19 and TRBJ2-7; maybe TRBD2 (5 bases). The CDR3 is made up of 14 amino acids. Trimming shortened V by 4 bases and J by 2 bases, and 12 bases separated the two germline ends. Germline V CDR1 and CDR2: LNHDA, SQIVND (reference sequence). The CDR3 loop reads CASSSSGIPYEQYF. The CDR3 DNA is TGTGCCAGTAGTAGCTCGGGGATCCCCTACGAGCAGTACTTC.

The J gene is TRBJ2-7, the V gene TRBV6-6; D remains unclear. The V gene lost 2 bases and the J gene lost 3 bases, with 5 bases spanning the gap. CDR3 length: 12 residues. Germline V CDR1 and CDR2: MNHNY, SVGAGI (reference sequence). CDR3 sequence: CASSYGVYEQYF. DNA for the CDR3: TGTGCCAGCAGTTACGGGGTCTACGAGCAGTACTTC.

The chain joins TRBV9 to TRBJ1-1; D unclear. The CDR3 extends over 14 amino acids. The germline V and J ends were trimmed by 2 bases and 7 bases, with 15 bases remaining between them. Germline CDR1 reads SGDLS; CDR2 reads YYNGEE. CDR3 sequence (DNA): TGTGCCAGCAGCGTGGGAGACTCCCGGGGTGAAGCTTTCTTT. Translation gives CASSVGDSRGEAFF.

The gene calls are TRBV7-3 and TRBJ2-1; 7 bases fit TRBD2. The CDR3 totals 15 residues. Germline-derived CDR1 and CDR2 are SGHTA and FQGTGA. With 2 bases clipped from V and 6 bases from J, the junction kept 7 bases outside the gene matches. CDR3 DNA sequence: TGTGCCAGCAGCTTAGGCGGGAGTGGACCCAATGAGCAGTTCTTC. It specifies CASSLGGSGPNEQFF.

The CDR3 DNA sequence: TGCGCCAGCAGCGAGCGAGCGGGAGATTTGACCTACGAGCAGTACTTC. Its protein product is CASSERAGDLTYEQYF. V usage is TRBV10-2 and J usage is TRBJ2-7; 8 positions agree with TRBD2. The CDR3 extends over 16 amino acids. V lost 6 bases, J lost 2 bases, and 12 bases stayed unmatched. Germline V lookup: CDR1 WSHSY, CDR2 SAAADI.

The rearrangement uses TRBV10-1 and TRBJ2-7; possibly TRBD1 for D (5 bases). CDR3 length equals 13 residues. The ends were cut back, 4 bases at V and 2 bases at J, with 9 bases in the middle. Germline values: CDR1 WNHNN, CDR2 SYGVQD (reference sequence). CDR3 sequence: CASSGDSTYEQYF. The CDR3 region has the DNA TGCGCCAGCAGTGGAGACAGCACCTACGAGCAGTACTTC.

V gene TRBV5-1 combines with J gene TRBJ2-3; 8 nucleotides line up with TRBD1. This CDR3 is 17 amino acids long. J was trimmed by 0 bases and V by 4 bases; bases with no gene match: 10. CDR1 and CDR2 (germline): SGHRS, YFSETQ. The chain's CDR3 is CASSSEGQGLSTDTQYF. CDR3 DNA sequence: TGCGCCAGCAGCAGCGAAGGACAGGGACTTAGCACAGATACGCAGTATTTT.

The V call is TRBV7-2, the J call TRBJ2-1; no definite D call. Germline assignment: CDR1 SGHTA and CDR2 FQGNSA. The CDR3 loop spans 13 amino acids. Trimming took off 2 bases at V and 8 bases at J, with 10 bases between the two ends. The CDR3 coding sequence is TGTGCCAGCAGCTTAAGGGATATCGATGAGCAGTTCTTC. The encoded protein is CASSLRDIDEQFF.

A single count supports this clone. The J gene is TRBJ2-7, the V gene TRBV5-8, with unresolved D. V was shortened by 1 base and J by 3 bases, with 11 bases between the two germline ends. This CDR3 has 14 residues. Germline loops: CDR1 SGHTS, CDR2 YDEGEE. CDR3 loop: CASSLSPLSYEQYF. Here the CDR3 DNA reads TGTGCCAGCAGCTTGTCGCCCCTCAGCTACGAGCAGTACTTC.

This chain joins TRBV29-1 and TRBJ2-1, with D possibly being TRBD2 (7 bases). The CDR3 covers 14 residues. Germline V lookup: CDR1 SQVTM, CDR2 ANQGSEA. V lost 6 bases and J 2 bases, leaving 14 bases between the germline ends. CDR3 sequence reads: CSVAVRGPYNEQFF. The CDR3 DNA reads TGCAGCGTCGCCGTGCGGGGGCCCTACAATGAGCAGTTCTTC.

Points on this clone: The same CDR3 arises from other DNA sequences in this sample as well. The V gene is TRBV5-1, the J gene TRBJ2-5; perhaps TRBD1 as D (5 bases). Trimming stripped 0 bases from V and 1 base from J, with 7 bases between. Germline lookup yields CDR1 SGHRS and CDR2 YFSETQ. The CDR3 length is 14 residues. The CDR3 DNA is TGCGCCAGCAGCTTGGACAGGACCCAAGAGACCCAGTACTTC. The encoded protein is CASSLDRTQETQYF.

The rearrangement uses TRBV27 and TRBJ1-1; D is perhaps TRBD1 (5 bases). V was clipped by 6 bases and J by 0 bases, with 11 bases between them. From germline, CDR1 is MNHEY and CDR2 SMNVEV (reference sequence). This CDR3 contains 14 residues. The CDR3 reads CASSSPGMNTEAFF. DNA of the CDR3: TGTGCCAGCAGCTCCCCAGGGATGAACACTGAAGCTTTCTTT.

The chain recombines TRBV10-3 with TRBJ2-2; D may be TRBD2 (6 bases). V was shortened by 1 base and J by 1 base, with 10 bases between the two germline ends. Looked up from germline, CDR1 is ENHRY and CDR2 is SYGVKD. This CDR3 comprises 16 residues. The CDR3 spells CAISEWGLKNTGELFF. In DNA form, the CDR3 reads TGTGCCATCAGTGAGTGGGGACTCAAGAACACCGGGGAGCTGTTTTTT.

The gene calls are TRBV14 and TRBJ2-7, with a tentative D call TRBD1 (6 bases). Trimming cost V 4 bases and J 3 bases, with 10 bases left between them. The CDR3 has 13 residues. Germline V CDR1 and CDR2: SGHDN, FVKESK. DNA of the CDR3: TGTGCCAGCAGCCCGGGGACAAGCTACGAGCAGTACTTC. Residues: CASSPGTSYEQYF.

J is TRBJ1-1 and V is TRBV5-1, with 10 bases lining up with TRBD1. Trimming at V came to 5 bases and at J to 0 bases, leaving 7 bases not matched to a gene. Germline CDR1 reads SGHRS; CDR2 reads YFSETQ. The CDR3 loop spans 16 amino acids. CDR3 DNA sequence: TGCGCCAGCAGACAGGGACAGGGGCTGATGAACACTGAAGCTTTCTTT. Translating it yields CASRQGQGLMNTEAFF.

The CDR3 region is CASTLAGGPYNEQFF. The CDR3 region has the DNA TGTGCCAGCACCCTGGCAGGGGGCCCCTACAATGAGCAGTTCTTC. The V call is TRBV7-9, the J call TRBJ2-1, with TRBD1 identical over 8 bases. Germline loops: CDR1 SEHNR, CDR2 FQNEAQ (reference sequence). V was clipped by 7 bases and J by 2 bases; unmatched bases: 7. The CDR3 is 15 residues long.

The chain links TRBV5-8 to TRBJ1-2; 7 nucleotides agree with TRBD1. Germline CDR1 is SGHTS and CDR2 is YDEGEE. The CDR3 has 13 amino acids. J gave up 6 bases and V 4 bases, and 6 bases lay outside the gene matches. The CDR3 loop is CASSLQGRHGYTF. The DNA of the CDR3 is TGTGCCAGCAGCCTACAGGGGCGCCATGGCTACACCTTC.

The V call is TRBV19, the J call TRBJ2-5, with D maybe TRBD2 (6 bases). Germline V lookup: CDR1 LNHDA, CDR2 SQIVND (reference sequence). The CDR3 is made up of 16 amino acids. V was cut by 3 bases and J by 1 base, with 15 bases left in between. The CDR3 region has the DNA TGTGCCAGTAGTATTCCAGGAGGGAGATCCCAAGAGACCCAGTACTTC. Amino acid sequence: CASSIPGGRSQETQYF.

The CDR3, as DNA: TGTGCCAGTAGTATAGCGTACACAGATACGCAGTATTTT. This codes for CASSIAYTDTQYF. The chain joins TRBV19 to TRBJ2-3; no firm D call. This CDR3 has 13 residues. The germline V gene encodes CDR1 LNHDA and CDR2 SQIVND (reference sequence). Trimming removed 1 base at V and 2 bases at J, with 4 bases between. Full variable domain (remainder filled in from reference TRBV19 and TRBJ2-3): DGGITQSPKYLFRKEGQNVTLSCEQNLNHDAMYWYRQDPGQGLRLIYYSQIVNDFQKGDIAEGYSVSREKKESFPLTVTSAQKNPTAFYLCASSIAYTDTQYFGPGTRLTVL.

This clone was seen just once. The J gene is TRBJ2-7, the V gene TRBV18; D is perhaps TRBD1 (5 bases). Germline V lookup: CDR1 KGHSH, CDR2 LQKENI. Trimming took 3 bases from V and 6 from J, leaving 15 bases between them. The CDR3 has 14 residues. The CDR3 sequence: CASSPGHTLGEQYF. For the CDR3, the DNA is TGTGCCAGCTCACCTGGACATACCCTAGGCGAGCAGTACTTC.

In its sample, this clone was seen once. The CDR3 DNA reads TGTGCCAGCAGTGGGAGACTAGCGGGAGACACCGGGGAGCTGTTTTTT. Translating it yields CASSGRLAGDTGELFF. The genes are TRBV6-1 and TRBJ2-2; the match to TRBD2 covers 12 bases. With V trimmed by 4 bases and J by 3 bases, 3 bases remained unmatched. The V gene's germline CDR1 is MNHNS and CDR2 SASEGT. The CDR3 runs 16 residues.

This clone was recorded once. This chain links TRBV14 with TRBJ2-1; D gene uncertain. This CDR3 spans 15 amino acids. Trimming stripped 2 bases from V and 3 bases from J, with 11 bases between. The V gene's germline CDR1 is SGHDN and CDR2 FVKESK. CDR3 nucleotides: TGTGCCAGCAGCCAACGGCGGAACAGCTACAATGAGCAGTTCTTC. This gives the protein CASSQRRNSYNEQFF.